The next 14 T cell receptor beta chains were all read from a single sample in a study of T cell responses to AZD1222 COVID-19 vaccine. TCRdb keeps only in-frame clones here, not all; method: immunoSEQ multiplex PCR. The sample lists some 110,000 clones, approximately 87% occurring once. Sequencing was performed on peripheral blood, taken on day 0 of AZD1222 vaccination. These receptors were collected from an adult in good health.

The chain combines TRBV29-1 with TRBJ1-2, with no clear D. V gave up 5 bases and J gave up 3 bases, with 7 bases separating them. The germline V gene has CDR1 SQVTM and CDR2 ANQGSEA. CDR3 size: 11 residues. DNA of the CDR3: TGCAGCGTTTCAGAATACTATGGCTACACCTTC. Amino acids: CSVSEYYGYTF. Supplemented by reference TRBV29-1 and TRBJ1-2, the full variable domain reads SAVISQKPSRDICQRGTSLTIQCQVDSQVTMMFWYRQQPGQSLTLIATANQGSEATYESGFVIDKFPISRPNLTFSTLTVSNMSPEDSSIYLCSVSEYYGYTFGSGTRLTVV.

This clone was counted once. J is TRBJ2-2 and V is TRBV2, with D possibly being TRBD1 (5 bases). Between the trimmed V and J ends, which lost 5 bases and 1 base, there was a span of 14 bases. CDR1 SNHLY and CDR2 FYNNEI come from the germline V gene. This CDR3 has 16 amino acids. CDR3 coding DNA: TGTGCCAGCAGTCGTCAGGGAACTAAGAACACCGGGGAGCTGTTTTTT. This gives the protein CASSRQGTKNTGELFF.

The V call is TRBV30, the J call TRBJ2-3, with 9 bases aligning to TRBD2. The CDR3 contains 14 residues. The trim removed 1 base at V and 1 base at J, leaving 0 bases unmatched. CDR1 and CDR2 (germline): GTSNPN, SVGIG (reference sequence). The CDR3 spells CAWSERGGTDTQYF. For the CDR3, the DNA is TGTGCCTGGAGTGAGCGGGGGGGCACAGATACGCAGTATTTT.

This clone was detected a few times. One end of the junction is discordant with germline, which a read error may explain. V usage is TRBV12-5 and J usage is TRBJ2-1, with a weak D call TRBD1 (6 bases). The CDR3 contains 14 residues. Germline CDR1 and CDR2: LGHNT and FRNRAP. The CDR3: CASGLGQGYSEQFF. The CDR3 coding sequence is TGTGCTAGTGGTTTGGGGCAGGGGTACAGTGAGCAGTTCTTC.

The chain is built from TRBV9 and TRBJ2-7; D possibly corresponds to TRBD1 (6 bases). Deletions cut 0 bases from V and 7 bases from J, with 11 bases between. The CDR3 runs to 13 residues. Germline V gene sequence: CDR1 SGDLS, CDR2 YYNGEE. The CDR3 protein is CASSVATGYEQYF. CDR3 nucleotide sequence: TGTGCCAGCAGCGTAGCTACAGGGTATGAGCAGTACTTC.

The chain uses TRBV5-4 and TRBJ2-2; D remains unclear. Trimming pared 6 bases from V and 0 bases from J, leaving 3 bases between. The CDR3 sequence is 12 residues long. Germline values: CDR1 SGHNT, CDR2 YYREEE (reference sequence). CDR3 in amino acids: CASTTNTGELFF. The CDR3, as DNA: TGTGCCAGCACCACGAACACCGGGGAGCTGTTTTTT.

The gene calls are TRBV2 and TRBJ2-2; 8 nucleotides align to TRBD2. Germline values: CDR1 SNHLY, CDR2 FYNNEI. V dropped 0 bases and J dropped 3; count of bases not matched to a gene: 6. The CDR3 has 17 amino acids. The CDR3 spells CASSEALLGGDTGELFF. Written as DNA, the CDR3 is TGTGCCAGCAGTGAAGCGCTTCTCGGGGGGGACACCGGGGAGCTGTTTTTT. Full variable domain (rest looked up from reference TRBV2 and TRBJ2-2): EPEVTQTPSHQVTQMGQEVILRCVPISNHLYFYWYRQILGQKVEFLVSFYNNEISEKSEIFDDQFSVERPDGSNFTLKIRSTKLEDSAMYFCASSEALLGGDTGELFFGEGSRLTVL.

This rearrangement joins TRBV6-5 to TRBJ1-6; D uncertain. CDR3 length: 15 amino acids. The V end lost 0 bases, the J end lost 7 bases, and 10 bases lay between the germline ends. Germline V gene lookup returns CDR1 MNHEY and CDR2 SVGAGI. CDR3: CASSYSPGENSPLHF. CDR3 in DNA: TGTGCCAGCAGTTACTCACCGGGAGAGAATTCACCCCTCCACTTT.

The chain couples TRBV3-1 (or the pseudogene TRBV3-2) to TRBJ1-2, with D possibly matching TRBD1 (5 bases). The CDR3 contains 13 residues. Looked up from germline, CDR1 is LGHDT and CDR2 is YNNKEL (reference sequence). Between the trimmed V and J ends, which lost 5 bases and 7 bases, there was a span of 14 bases. The CDR3 is CASSFGADAGYTF. CDR3 sequence (DNA): TGTGCCAGCAGCTTCGGGGCTGATGCTGGCTACACCTTC.

The gene calls are TRBV7-2 and TRBJ1-1, with a possible D match to TRBD1 (6 bases). Germline CDR1 reads SGHTA; CDR2 reads FQGNSA. V was clipped by 5 bases and J by 10 bases, with 17 bases between them. This CDR3 contains 13 residues. The DNA for the CDR3 is TGTGCCAGCAGCGCAAGGGACATTACCTCAGCTTTCTTT. Its protein is CASSARDITSAFF.

The genes are TRBV5-4 and TRBJ2-1, with TRBD2 matching 8 bases. Germline CDR1 and CDR2: SGHNT and YYREEE (reference sequence). Trimming at V came to 1 base and at J to 6 bases, leaving 9 bases not matched to a gene. The CDR3 sequence is 16 residues long. DNA for the CDR3: TGTGCCAGCAGCTTGTCCCTGGCGGGGGGAGGCAATGAGCAGTTCTTC. Translating gives CASSLSLAGGGNEQFF.

The gene calls are TRBV4-2 and TRBJ2-5; 9 bases map to TRBD2. Unmatched junction bases numbered 13, after V lost 0 bases and J lost 2 bases. CDR3 length equals 19 residues. Per the germline V gene, CDR1 is LGHNA and CDR2 is YNFKEQ. CDR3 region: CASSQDGVAGGPRQETQYF. CDR3 nucleotide sequence: TGTGCCAGCAGCCAAGATGGGGTCGCGGGAGGGCCTCGGCAAGAGACCCAGTACTTC.

The chain is built from TRBV7-2 and TRBJ2-7; D may be TRBD1 or TRBD2 (6 bases each). This CDR3 is 15 amino acids long. The germline V and J ends were trimmed by 7 bases and 6 bases, with 22 bases remaining between them. Germline CDR1 is SGHTA and CDR2 is FQGNSA. The CDR3 loop reads CASTLMGGALGEQYF. The CDR3 DNA reads TGTGCCAGCACCCTGATGGGGGGCGCATTAGGCGAGCAGTACTTC.

V and J are TRBV27 and TRBJ2-1, with D perhaps TRBD1 or TRBD2 (6 bases each). Germline V gene lookup returns CDR1 MNHEY and CDR2 SMNVEV (reference sequence). This CDR3 contains 12 residues. Trimming took off 5 bases at V and 14 bases at J, with 16 bases between the two ends. This chain's CDR3 is CASSPGTRGKFF. The CDR3 bases are TGTGCCAGCAGTCCCGGGACACGGGGGAAGTTCTTC.